These T cell receptor beta chains were read from a single sample in a study of CD8+CD57+ T cells in acquired aplastic anemia. TCRdb used MiXCR to reprocess the reads, holding one entry per CDR3 protein. The sample has roughly 420,000 distinct CDR3 sequences, approximately 70% seen once; the top ten hold around 4%. The sample was sorted CD4+, CD8+, or CD8+CD57+ T cells (not recorded which) from PBMCs. The receptor source for this set is a human donor in good health, serving as a control. Both conserved end residues are part of each CDR3. The D gene is left open where the match is weak. Clone size is shown for a subset of rows, as once, few, many or a class of expanded clone.

cdr3_length j_call d_call clone_size v_call cdr3_aa cdr3_nt
14 TRBJ1-1 NA NA TRBV7-2 CASSFQRQNTEAFF TGTGCCAGCAGCTTCCAGCGGCAGAACACTGAAGCTTTCTTT
13 TRBJ1-1 NA NA TRBV29-1 CSERTGMNTEAFF TGCAGCGAACGGACGGGCATGAACACTGAAGCTTTCTTT
14 TRBJ1-2 NA many TRBV3-1 CASSQAGTSYGYTF TGTGCCAGCAGCCAAGCCGGGACGAGCTATGGCTACACCTTC
14 TRBJ2-1 TRBD1 NA TRBV7-3 CASSGNRGHNEQLF TGTGCCAGCAGCGGGAACAGGGGACACAATGAGCAGTTGTTC
13 TRBJ1-1 NA NA TRBV7-2 CASSMGSKTEAFF TGTGCCAGCAGCATGGGGTCTAAGACTGAAGCTTTCTTT
11 TRBJ1-2 NA NA TRBV3-1 CASSQASACTF TGTGCCAGCAGCCAAGCTAGCGCCTGCACCTTC
13 TRBJ1-2 NA many TRBV29-1 CSVDDKYIYGYTF TGCAGCGTTGATGACAAGTACATCTATGGCTACACCTTC
15 TRBJ2-3 NA NA TRBV24-1 CATSDLLGLPYAQYF TGTGCCACCAGTGATTTGTTGGGGTTGCCCTATGCGCAGTATTTT
16 TRBJ2-2 NA many TRBV7-2 CASSLAGRQLVRELFF TGTGCCAGCAGCTTAGCGGGGAGGCAACTCGTGCGGGAGCTGTTTTTT
14 TRBJ1-1 TRBD1 many TRBV15 CATQRGTANTEAFF TGTGCCACTCAGAGAGGGACAGCGAACACTGAAGCTTTCTTT
16 TRBJ1-5 TRBD1 many TRBV19 CASSAGTAGSWQPQHF TGTGCCAGTAGCGCCGGGACAGCAGGTTCATGGCAGCCCCAGCATTTT
13 TRBJ1-1 TRBD1 few TRBV29-1 CSVLQGGNTEAFF TGCAGCGTTCTCCAGGGGGGGAACACTGAAGCTTTCTTT
13 TRBJ2-1 NA few TRBV7-7 CASSLASSNEQFF TGTGCTAGCAGCTTAGCCTCTAGCAATGAGCAGTTCTTC
16 TRBJ2-7 NA NA TRBV7-9 CASSLDHPEAQGGQYF TGTGCCAGCAGCTTAGATCACCCCGAGGCCCAGGGCGGGCAGTACTTC
14 TRBJ1-6 NA NA TRBV19 CATLGRAVDLPLHF TGTGCCACTCTTGGGAGGGCAGTAGACCTACCCCTCCACTTT
15 TRBJ2-7 NA NA TRBV20-1 CRVTGKSYNAYEQYF TGCAGAGTTACAGGGAAGTCCTACAATGCCTACGAGCAGTACTTC
12 TRBJ2-7 NA NA TRBV19 CASSLTDSPQYF TGTGCCAGTAGTCTCACTGATTCACCCCAGTACTTT
13 TRBJ2-7 TRBD2 NA TRBV20-1 CSARLAGDYEQYF TGCAGTGCTAGACTAGCGGGCGACTACGAGCAGTACTTC
11 TRBJ1-2 TRBD1 NA TRBV6-1 CASSKRDRGAF TGTGCCAGCAGCAAACGGGACAGGGGGGCCTTC
15 TRBJ2-7 NA NA TRBV19 CASRASTMVTYEQYF TGTGCCAGCAGGGCTAGCACCATGGTAACATACGAGCAGTACTTC
15 TRBJ1-2 NA NA TRBV19 CASSTGQGAGYGYTF TGTGCCAGTAGTACAGGTCAAGGGGCTGGCTATGGCTACACCTTC
13 TRBJ2-1 NA NA TRBV25-1 CASSEGDAGFEFF TGTGCCAGCAGCGAAGGGGACGCCGGTTTTGAGTTCTTC
15 TRBJ1-2 NA many TRBV19 CASSILHTGKSGYTF TGTGCCAGTAGTATTCTCCATACAGGGAAATCTGGCTACACCTTC
13 TRBJ1-1 NA NA TRBV11-2 CASRTESKTEAFF TGTGCCAGCAGGACCGAAAGCAAGACTGAAGCTTTCTTT
15 TRBJ2-5 NA NA TRBV7-9 CASSPATESGYTLYF TGTGCCAGCAGCCCTGCGACGGAGAGTGGGTACACCTTGTACTTC
12 TRBJ2-5 TRBD2 NA TRBV2 CASGGLQETQYF TGTGCCAGTGGGGGACTACAAGAGACCCAGTACTTC
14 TRBJ2-7 NA NA TRBV7-9 CASSPATAEPEQCF TGCGCCAGCAGCCCGGCGACCGCAGAGCCTGAGCAGTGCTTC
14 TRBJ2-7 NA NA TRBV7-8 CASSLGQALYDHYF TGTGCCAGCAGCTTAGGCCAAGCCCTCTACGATCACTACTTC
16 TRBJ1-4 NA many TRBV3-1 CASSLRRGTTNEKLFF TGTGCCAGCAGCCTTCGAAGGGGCACAACTAATGAAAAACTGTTTTTT
12 TRBJ2-7 NA NA TRBV29-1 CQDLGQDYEQYF TGCCAGGACCTTGGGCAAGACTACGAGCAGTACTTC
13 TRBJ2-1 NA NA TRBV6-2/TRBV6-3 CASTLGQSYEQFF TGTGCCAGCACCTTAGGGCAGTCCTACGAGCAGTTCTTC
16 TRBJ2-3 TRBD2 NA TRBV5-5 CASTTLAGGRSDTQYF TGTGCCAGCACCACACTAGCGGGGGGGCGGAGTGATACGCAGTATTTT
13 TRBJ1-2 NA many TRBV4-3 CASSRGGTLGYTF TGCGCCAGCAGCCGGGGTGGGACCCTTGGCTACACCTTC
12 TRBJ2-3 NA many TRBV11-2 CASSLARNTQYF TGTGCCAGCAGCTTAGCACGGAATACGCAGTATTTT
16 TRBJ1-5 NA NA TRBV7-2 CASRGWRLAGLQQQHF TGTGCCAGCAGGGGGTGGAGACTAGCGGGGCTTCAGCAGCAGCATTTT
15 TRBJ2-3 TRBD2 NA TRBV20-1 CSARAPRGWADTQYF TGCAGTGCTAGAGCTCCGCGGGGGTGGGCAGATACGCAGTATTTT
15 TRBJ1-6 TRBD1 many TRBV5-6 CASSPDRGLRSPLHF TGTGCCAGCAGCCCGGACAGGGGGCTTCGGTCACCCCTCCACTTT
13 TRBJ2-7 NA NA TRBV2 CASTEGTATEEYF TGTGCCAGCACCGAGGGGACTGCCACTGAGGAGTACTTC
15 TRBJ2-3 NA NA TRBV7-2 CASSLNPGLTETQYF TGTGCCAGCAGCTTAAACCCGGGGCTCACAGAGACGCAGTATTTT
15 TRBJ2-7 TRBD1 many TRBV20-1 CSARDAGGANYEQYF TGCAGTGCTAGAGATGCAGGGGGAGCTAACTACGAGCAGTACTTC
13 TRBJ2-7 NA many TRBV9 CASSGQPESEQYF TGTGCCAGCAGCGGACAGCCAGAGTCCGAGCAGTACTTC
15 TRBJ2-5 NA once TRBV19 CASSIAQKEGETQYF TGTGCCAGTAGTATAGCCCAGAAGGAAGGGGAGACCCAGTACTTC
11 TRBJ1-1 TRBD1 NA TRBV20-1 CSARQGRSDIF TGCAGTGCTCGACAGGGGAGGTCAGATATCTTT
13 TRBJ2-7 NA few TRBV15 CATRFRGGREQYF TGTGCCACCAGATTCAGGGGAGGGCGCGAGCAGTACTTC
13 TRBJ1-1 NA many TRBV29-1 CSAQRGGDTEAFF TGCAGCGCTCAAAGGGGGGGGGACACTGAAGCTTTCTTT
14 TRBJ1-6 NA NA TRBV7-3 CASSLGVAATNPQF TGTGCCAGCAGTCTAGGAGTAGCGGCGACGAACCCACAGTTT
14 TRBJ2-7 TRBD1 NA TRBV12-3/TRBV12-4 CASTPRQGLYEQYF TGTGCCAGCACCCCCCGACAGGGTCTCTACGAGCAGTACTTC
15 TRBJ1-2 NA NA TRBV5-1 CASIFTGSDSYGYTF TGTGCCAGCATCTTTACCGGGTCAGATTCCTATGGCTACACCTTC
12 TRBJ2-7 NA NA TRBV20-1 CSAKDTTYEQYF TGCAGTGCCAAGGACACCACCTACGAGCAGTACTTC
13 TRBJ1-1 NA many TRBV3-1 CASSQGGRAEAFF TGTGCCAGCAGCCAAGGGGGGAGGGCTGAAGCTTTCTTT
19 TRBJ2-3 TRBD2 many TRBV4-1 CASSQEGPYSGGASDTQYF TGCGCCAGCAGCCAAGAGGGACCTTATAGCGGGGGGGCCTCAGATACGCAGTATTTT
14 TRBJ2-7 NA NA TRBV7-2 CASSVTGEVDEQYF TGTGCCAGCAGCGTGACGGGGGAGGTCGACGAGCAGTACTTC
13 TRBJ1-5 NA NA TRBV6-5 CASRPSANQPQHF TGTGCCAGCAGGCCGAGTGCAAATCAGCCCCAGCATTTT
14 TRBJ1-2 NA NA TRBV12-3/TRBV12-4 CASSGGPEAYGYTF TGTGCCAGCAGTGGGGGGCCAGAAGCGTACGGCTACACCTTC
13 TRBJ1-1 NA NA TRBV20-1 CSARLRMNAEAFF TGCAGTGCTAGACTACGGATGAACGCTGAAGCTTTCTTT